This is a list of T cell receptor beta chains from one sample in a study of identical twins. From the 5' RACE reads, TCRdb called clonotypes with MiXCR, one entry per CDR3 protein. The table records 500,000 to 600,000 distinct CDR3 sequences, 20% to 25% of them present only once. This same sample was also part of a study on T cells expressing NK-cell markers.

Sequenced sample: CD4+ T cells sorted from blood. The source is a young woman in good health. Both conserved end residues are part of each CDR3. A D gene is named only where the DNA matches it firmly. A row's size may be missing; if present it is once, few, many or a size class.

abundance	v_gene	j_gene	d_gene	CDR3nt	CDR3aa
NA	TRBV20-1	TRBJ1-1	NA	TGCAGTGCTAGAGATGTCCTCGAGGGGACTGAAGCTTTCTTT	CSARDVLEGTEAFF
once	TRBV20-1	TRBJ2-2	NA	TGCAGTGCTAGAGATGTAGGCAGGGGACACACCGGGGAGCTGTTTTTT	CSARDVGRGHTGELFF
NA	TRBV10-3	TRBJ2-2	TRBD2	TGTGCCATCAGTGCCAGCGGGGGGGCTCGGAGCACCGGGGAGCTGTTTTTT	CAISASGGARSTGELFF
NA	TRBV6-2/TRBV6-3	TRBJ2-3	NA	TGTGCCAGCAGTTACGGGCGGGGCTGGGGCACAGATACGCAGTATTTT	CASSYGRGWGTDTQYF
NA	TRBV20-1	TRBJ2-7	NA	TGCAGTGCTTGGGTTCCGGTCCGGTCCGAGCAGTACTTC	CSAWVPVRSEQYF
NA	TRBV20-1	TRBJ1-1	NA	TGCAGTGCCAAGGGGGAAACACCGAACACTGAAGCTTTCTTT	CSAKGETPNTEAFF
NA	TRBV7-9	TRBJ2-1	NA	TGTGCCAGCAGCTTAGCCCGGACGTATTATTACAATGAGCAGTTCTTC	CASSLARTYYYNEQFF
few	TRBV6-1	TRBJ1-5	NA	TGTGCCAGCACTCCGACGTCGGGGGGCAGGAGTTGGCCCCAGCATTTT	CASTPTSGGRSWPQHF
few	TRBV5-1	TRBJ1-6	NA	TGCGCCAGCAGCTTGTTCTTGGGATTACGGGATTCACCCCTCCACTTT	CASSLFLGLRDSPLHF
few	TRBV7-8	TRBJ2-7	NA	TGTGCCAGCAGCTTAGCTCATGGGGGGAGCGAGCAGTACTTC	CASSLAHGGSEQYF
few	TRBV6-5	TRBJ1-1	NA	TGTGCCAGCAGTTACGGGGGAGGATGGACTGAAGCTTTCTTT	CASSYGGGWTEAFF
many	TRBV2	TRBJ2-7	TRBD2	TGTGCCAGCAGTGGTGTAGAGCGGGGGGCTAGCGAGCAGTACTTC	CASSGVERGASEQYF
few	TRBV6-1	TRBJ2-2	TRBD2	TGTGCCAGCGGTCGACTAGGCGGGAGGGCCCGTACCGGGGAGCTGTTTTTT	CASGRLGGRARTGELFF
NA	TRBV15	TRBJ2-5	TRBD2	TGTGCCACCAGCAGAGGGGGACTAGCGGGGGTCCGAGTGGAGACCCAGTACTTC	CATSRGGLAGVRVETQYF
few	TRBV20-1	TRBJ2-3	TRBD2	TGCAGTGCACGGACTAGCGTCGCAGATACGCAGTATTTT	CSARTSVADTQYF
NA	TRBV4-3	TRBJ2-4	TRBD2	TGCGCCAGCAGCCAAGGGCTAGCGGGACGACTAGCCAAAAACATTCAGTACTTC	CASSQGLAGRLAKNIQYF
many	TRBV12-3/TRBV12-4	TRBJ2-4	NA	TGTGCCAGCAGTTTTGAGGGTAACATTCAGTACTTC	CASSFEGNIQYF
few	TRBV7-2	TRBJ1-2	NA	TGTGCCAGCAGCAAAAGGGACGGATATGGCTACACCTTC	CASSKRDGYGYTF
NA	TRBV7-9	TRBJ2-3	NA	TGTGCCAGCAGCTTAGGGAGGGACACAGATACGCAGTATTTT	CASSLGRDTDTQYF
NA	TRBV10-3	TRBJ2-7	NA	TGTGCCATCCGCGGGGACGGCTACGAGCAGTACTTC	CAIRGDGYEQYF
NA	TRBV5-1	TRBJ2-1	TRBD2	TGCGCCAGCAGCGGGGGGGGGAGCGGACCCCTGCATGAGCAGTTCTTC	CASSGGGSGPLHEQFF
NA	TRBV5-1	TRBJ2-1	TRBD2	TGCGCCAGCAGTCAGCTCAGCGGGAGGGCCTTCAATGAGCAGTTCTTC	CASSQLSGRAFNEQFF
NA	TRBV12-3/TRBV12-4	TRBJ2-7	NA	TGTGCCAGCAGTTTAGGGGGGGCCGTATACGAGCAGTACTTC	CASSLGGAVYEQYF
NA	TRBV20-1	TRBJ2-5	NA	TGCAGTGCCTCGCTAACAGGCCAAGAGACCCAGTACTTC	CSASLTGQETQYF
NA	TRBV27	TRBJ2-5	NA	TGTGCCAGCGGACCAGGGACCCAAGAGACCCAGTACTTC	CASGPGTQETQYF
few	TRBV6-5	TRBJ2-5	NA	TGTGCCAGCAGTTACTCTGGGCGAGGGGAGACCCAGTACTTC	CASSYSGRGETQYF
NA	TRBV18	TRBJ1-2	NA	TGTGCCAGCTCACCCGCAACCGAAACTAACTATGGCTACACCTTC	CASSPATETNYGYTF
NA	TRBV12-3/TRBV12-4	TRBJ2-1	NA	TGTGCCAGCAGCCTCGGACAGACGAATTACAATGAGCAGTTCTTC	CASSLGQTNYNEQFF
NA	TRBV20-1	TRBJ2-3	NA	TGCAGTGCCCGGACCGCAAGCGGCACAGATACGCAGTATTTT	CSARTASGTDTQYF
few	TRBV12-3/TRBV12-4	TRBJ2-3	NA	TGTGCCAGCAGTTCCCGACTAGAAGGCGATACGCAGTATTTT	CASSSRLEGDTQYF
few	TRBV12-3/TRBV12-4	TRBJ2-5	NA	TGTGCCAGCAGTTTGGGGAACCGAGAGACCCAGTACTTC	CASSLGNRETQYF
NA	TRBV28	TRBJ1-5	NA	TGTGCCAGCAGTTTAGGTTACAGCCAAAATCAGCCCCAGCATTTT	CASSLGYSQNQPQHF
few	TRBV18	TRBJ2-5	NA	TGTGCCAGCTCGCGGGGTAAGGACCAAGAGACCCAGTACTTC	CASSRGKDQETQYF
NA	TRBV29-1	TRBJ1-2	TRBD1	TGCAGCGGTGGGACAGGGAACGGCTACACCTTC	CSGGTGNGYTF
many	TRBV3-1	TRBJ2-1	NA	TGTGCCAGCAGCCAGTGGGGCGGTGAGCAGTTCTTC	CASSQWGGEQFF
NA	TRBV6-5	TRBJ2-1	NA	TGTGCCAGCAGTTACGGGTCCCCGGGCAATGAGCAGTTCTTC	CASSYGSPGNEQFF
few	TRBV18	TRBJ1-6	TRBD1	TGTGCCAGCTCCCCGGCCATTGGACAGGGAACGAACTCACCCCTCCACTTT	CASSPAIGQGTNSPLHF
few	TRBV10-3	TRBJ2-1	NA	TGTGCCATCAGCCGGGACAAGTCGTACAGTGAGCAGTTCTTC	CAISRDKSYSEQFF
few	TRBV12-3/TRBV12-4	TRBJ2-3	NA	TGTGCCAGCAGGATCCTAGCGTTAACAGATACGCAGTATTTT	CASRILALTDTQYF
few	TRBV7-2	TRBJ2-1	NA	TGTGCCAGCAGCTTAGGGGTAGGGAACAATGAGCAGTTCTTC	CASSLGVGNNEQFF
many	TRBV20-1	TRBJ2-7	TRBD1	TGCAGTGCTAGAGAGATGGGACAGGGGAACTACGAGCAGTACTTC	CSAREMGQGNYEQYF
NA	TRBV20-1	TRBJ1-1	TRBD1	TGCAGTGCTTCCCGGACAGGGAGGAACACTGAAGCTTTCTTT	CSASRTGRNTEAFF
NA	TRBV5-5	TRBJ1-6	NA	TGTGCCAGCAGCTTGAACAGGGCCCCAGGTTCACCCCTCCACTTT	CASSLNRAPGSPLHF
few	TRBV12-3/TRBV12-4	TRBJ1-5	NA	TGTGCCAGCAGTTTATGGGGGTTAAATCAGCCCCAGCATTTT	CASSLWGLNQPQHF
NA	TRBV7-2	TRBJ1-1	NA	TGTGCCAGCAGCTTAAAGGTCCTTTTAGCAGCTTTCTTT	CASSLKVLLAAFF
NA	TRBV4-3	TRBJ2-1	NA	TGCGCCAGCAGCCAGATCAGGGGTACGGCCAGGGAGCAGTTCTTC	CASSQIRGTAREQFF
few	TRBV20-1	TRBJ2-3	TRBD1	TGCAGTGCTGACACAGGGACAGGCGATACGCAGTATTTT	CSADTGTGDTQYF
NA	TRBV20-1	TRBJ2-7	TRBD2	TGCAGTGCTAGTGACCTTAGCGGGACTGCGCCTTACGAGCAGTACTTC	CSASDLSGTAPYEQYF
NA	TRBV7-2	TRBJ2-7	TRBD1	TGTGCCAGCAGTTCGGGACAGGGCACCGAGCAGTACTTC	CASSSGQGTEQYF
few	TRBV20-1	TRBJ2-1	NA	TGCAGTGCTCGAGGCGGGACGTCCTACAATGAGCAGTTCTTC	CSARGGTSYNEQFF
few	TRBV20-1	TRBJ2-5	NA	TGCAGTGCTAGACGGGGGGCTCGAGAGACCCAGTACTTC	CSARRGARETQYF
NA	TRBV7-8	TRBJ1-1	NA	TGTGCCGACCAGGACTGGAACACTGAAGCTTTCTTT	CADQDWNTEAFF
few	TRBV29-1	TRBJ2-5	NA	TGCAGCGTTGGGGCTGGCTCAGAGACCCAGTACTTC	CSVGAGSETQYF
NA	TRBV20-1	TRBJ1-5	NA	TGCAGTGTTAGGACGGACCCGGGGGCCAATCAGCCCCAGCATTTT	CSVRTDPGANQPQHF
few	TRBV3-1	TRBJ2-7	NA	TGTGCCAGCAGCCCCCTAGCGAGCCGGGGCGAGCAGTACTTC	CASSPLASRGEQYF
many	TRBV6-1	TRBJ1-5	NA	TGTGCCAGCGGAGGGGCAGCGTATCAGCCCCAGCATTTT	CASGGAAYQPQHF
few	TRBV14	TRBJ1-4	NA	TGTGCCAGCAGCCACGCCGCTCAGGGAATCCAGGAAAAACTGTTTTTT	CASSHAAQGIQEKLFF
NA	TRBV5-1	TRBJ2-7	TRBD2	TGCGCCAGCAGCCGGACTAGCGGTACAATCTACGAGCAGTACTTC	CASSRTSGTIYEQYF
NA	TRBV5-1	TRBJ2-3	TRBD2	TGCGCCAGCAGCTTCCAAGCGGGGGGAACAGATACGCAGTATTTT	CASSFQAGGTDTQYF